What follows are 28 T cell receptor beta chains derived from one specimen sequenced in a study of cytomegalovirus exposure and HLA in healthy donors. A multiplex PCR was run with 60 Vbeta primers and 13 Jbeta primers. Profiling relied on immunoSEQ multiplex PCR, and the TCRdb table lists in-frame clones only, not all of them. The sample has 150,000 to 200,000 clones; around 86% are singletons. Source material: PBMCs. Receptors originate from a woman under 30 in good health and CMV-seronegative.

V gene TRBV5-1 combines with J gene TRBJ2-2; 7 bases map to TRBD2. With 4 bases clipped from V and 3 bases from J, the junction kept 6 bases outside the gene matches. Germline V CDR1 and CDR2: SGHRS, YFSETQ. The CDR3 contains 15 residues. CDR3 sequence (DNA): TGCGCCAGCAGCCCTGGGGGGGTACACACCGGGGAGCTGTTTTTT. Its translation: CASSPGGVHTGELFF.

The rearrangement joins TRBV9 to TRBJ2-1, with 11 bases identical to TRBD2. CDR1 and CDR2 from the germline V gene are SGDLS and YYNGEE. CDR3 length: 19 amino acids. Unmatched junction bases numbered 8, after V lost 0 bases and J lost 0 bases. CDR3: CASSVGLAGGHVSYNEQFF. Here the CDR3 DNA reads TGTGCCAGCAGCGTAGGCCTAGCGGGAGGCCACGTCTCCTACAATGAGCAGTTCTTC.

The chain has TRBV6-4 and TRBJ1-2; 8 nucleotides line up with TRBD1. Germline V gene lookup returns CDR1 MRHNA and CDR2 SNTAGT. The length of the CDR3 is 14 residues. V was clipped by 5 bases and J by 8 bases; unmatched bases: 10. CDR3 region: CASSNPGTGNGYTF. DNA for the CDR3: TGTGCCAGCAGTAATCCCGGGACAGGTAACGGCTACACCTTC.

The rearrangement uses TRBV7-2 and TRBJ2-3; perhaps TRBD2 as D (5 bases). CDR1 SGHTA and CDR2 FQGNSA come from the germline V gene. The CDR3 covers 17 residues. Trimming removed 5 bases at V and 7 bases at J, with 25 bases between. The CDR3 region is CASSGREAYSPSYTQYF. The CDR3 nucleotides read TGTGCCAGCAGCGGCCGGGAAGCCTACAGCCCTTCTTATACGCAGTATTTT. The full variable domain, its missing parts supplied by reference TRBV7-2 and TRBJ2-3, is GAGVSQSPSNKVTEKGKDVELRCDPISGHTALYWYRQSLGQGLEFLIYFQGNSAPDKSGLPSDRFSAERTGGSVSTLTIQRTQQEDSAVYLCASSGREAYSPSYTQYFGPGTRLTVL.

This clone was detected only a few times. The chain's CDR3 is CASSQGLTEAFF. DNA for the CDR3: TGTGCCAGCAGTCAGGGGTTAACTGAAGCTTTCTTT. V and J are TRBV7-9 and TRBJ1-1, with D maybe TRBD1 (6 bases). From germline, CDR1 is SEHNR and CDR2 FQNEAQ (reference sequence). Trimming pared 6 bases from V and 5 bases from J, leaving 10 bases between. This CDR3 spans 12 amino acids.

The genes are TRBV7-2 and TRBJ1-1; no clear D. CDR3 length: 13 amino acids. Looked up from germline, CDR1 is SGHTA and CDR2 is FQGNSA. V lost 5 bases to trimming and J lost 2 bases, with 9 bases between them. This CDR3 is CASSPWSNTEAFF. As DNA, the CDR3 is TGTGCCAGCAGCCCCTGGAGTAACACTGAAGCTTTCTTT.

The chain uses TRBV29-1 and TRBJ2-2, with TRBD1 identical over 9 bases. This CDR3 has 18 amino acids. The germline gives CDR1 SQVTM, CDR2 ANQGSEA. The J segment lost 7 bases and the V segment lost 6 bases, leaving 21 bases of the junction unmatched. CDR3 in DNA: TGCAGCGTGGCCGGGACAGGGATTCCGGGGGAGGGCCTCGGGGAGCTGTTTTTT. It specifies CSVAGTGIPGEGLGELFF.

Regarding this clone: Distinct nucleotide sequences in the sample also encode this CDR3. The chain couples TRBV2 to TRBJ2-1; D gene ambiguous. CDR1 and CDR2 from the germline V gene are SNHLY and FYNNEI. The V gene lost 8 bases and the J gene lost 0 bases, with 14 bases spanning the gap. The CDR3 has 15 residues. The CDR3 bases are TGTGCCAGCTCCAGAGGCGTGAGCTCCTACAATGAGCAGTTCTTC. Translation gives CASSRGVSSYNEQFF.

The chain recombines TRBV5-4 with TRBJ1-1; a weak D match, TRBD1 (6 bases). Trimming removed 0 bases at V and 0 bases at J, with 9 bases between. This CDR3 spans 15 amino acids. Germline V gene sequence: CDR1 SGHNT, CDR2 YYREEE (reference sequence). CDR3 amino acids: CASSLVQGMNTEAFF. DNA for the CDR3: TGTGCCAGCAGCTTGGTACAGGGTATGAACACTGAAGCTTTCTTT.

This clone was picked up a small number of times. This sequence joins TRBV6-5 and TRBJ1-6, with 7 positions matching TRBD1. The CDR3 length is 14 residues. The germline V gene encodes CDR1 MNHEY and CDR2 SVGAGI. The V segment lost 6 bases and the J segment 7 bases; nucleotides outside the gene matches: 6. Written as DNA, the CDR3 is TGTGCCAGCAGCCTCGGGACAGAGAATTCACCCCTCCACTTT. Its protein is CASSLGTENSPLHF.

The chain employs TRBV5-1 and TRBJ2-3; tentatively, D is TRBD2 (5 bases). Looked up from germline, CDR1 is SGHRS and CDR2 is YFSETQ. The V end lost 4 bases, the J end lost 5 bases, and 11 bases lay between the germline ends. CDR3 length: 13 residues. CDR3 in amino acids: CASSLWRKDTQYF. CDR3 DNA: TGCGCCAGCAGCCTCTGGAGGAAAGATACGCAGTATTTT.

The chain has TRBV9 and TRBJ2-3; D is possibly TRBD1 (6 bases). V lost 0 bases and J lost 6, with 8 bases in between. Germline CDR1 SGDLS, CDR2 YYNGEE. There are 13 residues in the CDR3. CDR3 in amino acids: CASSVDRVDTQYF. As DNA, the CDR3 is TGTGCCAGCAGCGTAGACAGGGTGGATACGCAGTATTTT.

The chain employs TRBV9 and TRBJ2-5, with TRBD2 identical over 11 bases. Germline V gene lookup returns CDR1 SGDLS and CDR2 YYNGEE. V shed 0 bases and J 3 bases; nucleotides not matched to a gene: 7. CDR3 length equals 17 residues. The CDR3: CASSVVPGLAEKETQYF. The CDR3 bases are TGTGCCAGCAGCGTAGTTCCGGGACTAGCGGAAAAAGAGACCCAGTACTTC.

The chain recombines TRBV4-1 with TRBJ1-4; the D gene is possibly TRBD1 (5 bases). Germline V gives CDR1 MGHRA, CDR2 YSYEKL. The ends were cut back, 0 bases at V and 5 bases at J, with 16 bases in the middle. The CDR3 sequence is 17 residues long. CDR3 protein: CASSQEINTGRNEKLFF. CDR3 in DNA: TGCGCCAGCAGCCAAGAAATAAATACAGGAAGAAATGAAAAACTGTTTTTT.

This clone was counted a single time. This chain joins TRBV7-2 and TRBJ2-2, with TRBD2 matching 10 bases. Losses at the gene ends were 5 bases for V and 5 bases for J; bases not matched to a gene: 5. Looked up from germline, CDR1 is SGHTA and CDR2 is FQGNSA. The CDR3 is made up of 15 amino acids. This CDR3 is CASSQRGGRTGELFF. Here the CDR3 DNA reads TGTGCCAGCAGCCAGCGGGGGGGCCGGACCGGGGAGCTGTTTTTT.

The CDR3 reads CASNALNSGQVNYGYTF. In DNA form, the CDR3 reads TGTGCCAGCAACGCCCTCAATTCGGGACAGGTTAACTATGGCTACACCTTC. The chain uses TRBV28 and TRBJ1-2, with 8 bases identical to TRBD1. Trimming took 7 bases from V and 1 from J; bases not matched to a gene: 14. This CDR3 is built from 17 residues. Germline V lookup: CDR1 MDHEN, CDR2 SYDVKM.

This chain joins TRBV27 and TRBJ1-5, with D unclear. The length of the CDR3 is 13 residues. The V end was cut by 3 bases, the J end by 6 bases, with 9 bases between. Per the germline V gene, CDR1 is MNHEY and CDR2 is SMNVEV (reference sequence). This CDR3 reads CASSFWGGQPQHF. The CDR3 DNA is TGTGCCAGCAGTTTCTGGGGAGGTCAGCCCCAGCATTTT.

The chain recombines TRBV20-1 with TRBJ2-7; 11 bases line up with TRBD1. V shed 5 bases and J 11 bases; nucleotides not matched to a gene: 5. Germline V gene data show CDR1 as DFQATT and CDR2 as SNEGSKA (reference sequence). The CDR3 length is 11 residues. The chain's CDR3 is CSAARDRGEYF. The DNA for the CDR3 is TGCAGTGCTGCCCGGGACAGGGGGGAGTACTTC.

The V and J genes are TRBV23-1 and TRBJ1-2; 7 bases are a match to TRBD1. TRBV23-1 is marked as an open reading frame, function uncertain. The CDR3 length is 16 residues. J was trimmed by 6 bases and V by 1 base; bases with no gene match: 11. This chain's CDR3 is CASSQLDKTGLDGYTF. The CDR3 DNA sequence: TGCGCCAGCAGTCAATTGGACAAGACAGGGCTCGATGGCTACACCTTC.

This rearrangement joins TRBV12-5 to TRBJ2-7, with 8 bases fitting TRBD2. J was trimmed by 7 bases and V by 1 base; bases with no gene match: 12. Germline V gives CDR1 LGHNT, CDR2 FRNRAP. CDR3 length: 16 residues. CDR3 in DNA: TGTGCTAGTGGTTTGGCCTCTAGCGGGCCACGCGGGGAGCAGTACTTC. It encodes CASGLASSGPRGEQYF.

The chain's CDR3 is CASSSQSLAASSYEQYF. The CDR3 DNA sequence: TGTGCCAGCAGCTCCCAATCTCTAGCGGCAAGCTCCTACGAGCAGTACTTC. The chain uses TRBV7-9 and TRBJ2-7; TRBD2 aligns across 7 bases. This CDR3 has 17 residues. The J segment lost 0 bases and the V segment lost 4 bases, leaving 12 bases of the junction unmatched. CDR1 SEHNR and CDR2 FQNEAQ come from the germline V gene (reference sequence).

The rearrangement uses TRBV5-1 and TRBJ2-2, with TRBD1 as a possible D gene (5 bases). Germline V CDR1 and CDR2: SGHRS, YFSETQ. Trimming left V 4 bases short and J 6 bases short, with 10 bases between. The CDR3 extends over 13 amino acids. The CDR3 DNA follows: TGCGCCAGCAGCCAGGGTATTCCCGGGGAGCTGTTTTTT. Amino acid sequence: CASSQGIPGELFF.

The DNA for the CDR3 is TGTGCCAGCTCGAGAGCGGGGCACACCGGGGAGCTGTTTTTT. Its protein product is CASSRAGHTGELFF. This chain uses TRBV6-5 with TRBJ2-2; 7 nucleotides line up with TRBD2. The CDR3 sequence is 14 residues long. Germline CDR1 and CDR2: MNHEY and SVGAGI. V shed 8 bases, J shed 3 bases, and the junction held 6 bases outside the gene matches.

The chain combines TRBV7-9 with TRBJ1-1, with TRBD1 matching over 7 bases. CDR1 is SEHNR, CDR2 FQNEAQ, per germline (reference sequence). V trimming: 6 bases; J trimming: 4 bases; junction bases outside the gene matches: 8. There are 14 residues in the CDR3. The DNA of the CDR3 is TGTGCCAGCAGGCTGACAGGGTGGGGCACTGAAGCTTTCTTT. It codes for CASRLTGWGTEAFF.

The sample holds a few counts of this clone. The V call is TRBV19, the J call TRBJ2-2; TRBD2 matches 10 bases. This CDR3 spans 16 amino acids. Germline loops: CDR1 LNHDA, CDR2 SQIVND (reference sequence). V was pared by 3 bases and J by 6 bases, with 7 bases of the junction left unmatched. The CDR3 region is CASSISSGGTPGELFF. CDR3 coding DNA: TGTGCCAGTAGTATTTCTAGCGGGGGAACACCCGGGGAGCTGTTTTTT.

The chain uses TRBV6-1 and TRBJ2-6; maybe TRBD1 (6 bases). With 1 base removed from V and 4 bases from J, the gap between germline ends came to 8 bases. The CDR3 sequence is 15 residues long. Germline lookup yields CDR1 MNHNS and CDR2 SASEGT. The chain's CDR3 is CASSEVGAGANVLTF. CDR3 sequence (DNA): TGTGCCAGCAGTGAAGTGGGGGCCGGGGCCAACGTCCTGACTTTC.

V usage is TRBV5-6 and J usage is TRBJ2-3; D is possibly TRBD2 (5 bases). This CDR3 is built from 14 residues. Trimming stripped 4 bases from V and 6 bases from J, with 15 bases between. Germline V lookup: CDR1 SGHDT, CDR2 YYEEEE. The DNA for the CDR3 is TGTGCCAGCAGCGCACTTACTAGTTTGGATACGCAGTATTTT. Its translation: CASSALTSLDTQYF.

V gene TRBV15 combines with J gene TRBJ2-3; TRBD2 aligns across 14 bases. Germline CDR1 and CDR2: LNHNV and YYDKDF (reference sequence). V lost 5 bases and J lost 4; bases outside the gene matches: 5. The CDR3 has 16 amino acids. The CDR3 nucleotides are TGTGCCACCAGCTTGCGACTAGCGGGGGGGGCAGATACGCAGTATTTT. Its translation is CATSLRLAGGADTQYF.